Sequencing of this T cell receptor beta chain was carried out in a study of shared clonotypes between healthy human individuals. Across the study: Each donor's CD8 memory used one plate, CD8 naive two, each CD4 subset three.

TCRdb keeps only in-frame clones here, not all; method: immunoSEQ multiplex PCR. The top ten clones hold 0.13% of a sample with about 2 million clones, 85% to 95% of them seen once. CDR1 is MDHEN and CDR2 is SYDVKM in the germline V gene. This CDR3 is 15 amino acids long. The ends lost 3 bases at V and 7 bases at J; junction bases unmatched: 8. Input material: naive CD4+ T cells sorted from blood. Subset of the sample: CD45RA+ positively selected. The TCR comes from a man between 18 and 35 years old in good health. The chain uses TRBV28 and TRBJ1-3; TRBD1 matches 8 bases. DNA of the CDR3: TGTGCCAGCAGTTTTAGGCAGGGGGCCGGGAACACCATATATTTT. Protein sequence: CASSFRQGAGNTIYF.